This TCR beta chain is from a study of T cell changes during pregnancy in multiple sclerosis. The protocol was immunoSEQ multiplex PCR, while the TCRdb copy is restricted to in-frame clones and leaves out a portion. The sample gives about 61,000 clones, roughly nine tenths of which show up once; 2.5% to 4% is in the top ten. Germline V gene sequence: CDR1 MDHEN, CDR2 SYDVKM. The CDR3 totals 16 residues. V lost 6 bases and J 4 bases, leaving 19 bases between the germline ends. This chain links TRBV28 with TRBJ2-1; D is perhaps TRBD2 (6 bases). The specimen was peripheral blood, collected in the first trimester of pregnancy. This TCR was sampled from a female donor in good health, enrolled as a control in a pregnancy study. The CDR3 sequence: CASRSGRDFSYNEQFF. CDR3 sequence (DNA): TGTGCCAGCAGAAGTGGCCGGGACTTTTCTTACAATGAGCAGTTCTTC.